The rows below give T cell receptor beta chains drawn from one sample of a study of blood T cell repertoires in COVID-19. Repertoires were generated with immunoSEQ multiplex PCR, while TCRdb's copy carries only in-frame clones and drops some. This table holds roughly 330,000 clones, 80% to 90% found once. Material for sequencing was PBMCs or T cells enriched from blood (not recorded which). All receptors come from a woman aged 25 to 39 who had recovered from COVID-19. The CDR3 runs from the conserved cysteine through the conserved F or W. A D gene is named only where the DNA matches it firmly. Part of the rows lack a size; the others show once, few, many or a class for expanded clones.

d_gene: TRBD1
v_gene: TRBV6-5
j_gene: TRBJ1-5
abundance: -
CDR3aa: CASRTGGSQPQHF
CDR3nt: TGTGCCAGCAGGACAGGGGGGAGCCAGCCCCAGCATTTT

d_gene: -
v_gene: TRBV3-1/TRBV3-2
j_gene: TRBJ1-4
abundance: once
CDR3aa: CASSPMREKLFF
CDR3nt: TGTGCCAGCAGCCCTATGAGAGAAAAACTGTTTTTT

d_gene: -
v_gene: TRBV11-2
j_gene: TRBJ2-3
abundance: -
CDR3aa: CASSHNTYTDTQYF
CDR3nt: TGTGCCAGCAGCCACAATACATACACAGATACGCAGTATTTT

d_gene: -
v_gene: TRBV6-6
j_gene: TRBJ1-4
abundance: -
CDR3aa: CASNPGRQGREKLFF
CDR3nt: TGTGCCAGCAACCCCGGGCGGCAGGGTAGGGAAAAACTGTTTTTT

d_gene: -
v_gene: TRBV29-1
j_gene: TRBJ1-1
abundance: once
CDR3aa: CSVSWAGEAFF
CDR3nt: TGCAGCGTTTCCTGGGCAGGGGAAGCTTTCTTT

d_gene: -
v_gene: TRBV7-8
j_gene: TRBJ1-6
abundance: -
CDR3aa: CASTLPGNNSPLHF
CDR3nt: TGTGCCAGCACCTTACCAGGGAACAATTCACCCCTCCACTTT

d_gene: -
v_gene: TRBV7-9
j_gene: TRBJ1-1
abundance: -
CDR3aa: CASSSRGNTEAFF
CDR3nt: TGTGCCAGCAGCAGTAGGGGGAACACTGAAGCTTTCTTT

d_gene: TRBD1
v_gene: TRBV19
j_gene: TRBJ1-1
abundance: -
CDR3aa: CASSLTGGYTEAFF
CDR3nt: TGTGCCAGTAGTCTTACAGGGGGGTACACTGAAGCTTTCTTT

d_gene: -
v_gene: TRBV29-1
j_gene: TRBJ1-1
abundance: -
CDR3aa: CSALDGLEAFF
CDR3nt: TGCAGCGCCCTGGATGGGCTCGAAGCTTTCTTT

d_gene: TRBD1
v_gene: TRBV18
j_gene: TRBJ1-4
abundance: -
CDR3aa: CASSDRDSNEKLFF
CDR3nt: TGTGCCAGCTCCGACCGGGACAGTAATGAAAAACTGTTTTTT

d_gene: -
v_gene: TRBV12-3/TRBV12-4
j_gene: TRBJ1-2
abundance: -
CDR3aa: CASSSGPGGYTF
CDR3nt: TGTGCCAGCAGCTCCGGCCCGGGGGGCTACACCTTC

d_gene: -
v_gene: TRBV5-1
j_gene: TRBJ2-5
abundance: -
CDR3aa: CASSLGGARETQYF
CDR3nt: TGCGCCAGCAGCTTGGGCGGGGCGAGGGAGACCCAGTACTTC

d_gene: -
v_gene: TRBV28
j_gene: TRBJ2-4
abundance: -
CDR3aa: CASSSLADGGWDIQYF
CDR3nt: TGTGCCAGCAGTTCTCTCGCCGATGGGGGCTGGGACATTCAGTACTTC

d_gene: -
v_gene: TRBV3-1/TRBV3-2
j_gene: TRBJ1-1
abundance: -
CDR3aa: CASSPQGTEAFF
CDR3nt: TGTGCCAGCAGCCCACAGGGAACTGAAGCTTTCTTT

d_gene: TRBD2
v_gene: TRBV5-1
j_gene: TRBJ2-2
abundance: -
CDR3aa: CASSPRGSSGGRNTGELFF
CDR3nt: TGCGCCAGCAGCCCCCGGGGGTCTAGCGGGGGCCGAAACACCGGGGAGCTGTTTTTT

d_gene: TRBD1
v_gene: TRBV19
j_gene: TRBJ1-2
abundance: -
CDR3aa: CASSLSVTGVYGYTF
CDR3nt: TGTGCCAGTAGTCTTTCCGTTACAGGGGTCTATGGCTACACCTTC

d_gene: -
v_gene: TRBV4-1
j_gene: TRBJ2-7
abundance: -
CDR3aa: CASRQQAGDRPLESYEQYF
CDR3nt: TGCGCCAGCAGGCAACAAGCTGGAGACCGGCCTTTGGAATCCTACGAGCAGTACTTC

d_gene: TRBD2
v_gene: TRBV28
j_gene: TRBJ2-3
abundance: -
CDR3aa: CASTPGLAGSTDTQYF
CDR3nt: TGTGCCAGCACCCCCGGTCTAGCGGGATCCACAGATACGCAGTATTTT

d_gene: TRBD1
v_gene: TRBV29-1
j_gene: TRBJ2-1
abundance: once
CDR3aa: CSVDGTGNEQFF
CDR3nt: TGCAGCGTTGACGGGACAGGCAATGAGCAGTTCTTC

d_gene: TRBD2
v_gene: TRBV11-3
j_gene: TRBJ2-3
abundance: once
CDR3aa: CASSRGGSTDTQYF
CDR3nt: TGTGCCAGCAGCCGCGGGGGTAGCACAGATACGCAGTATTTT

d_gene: TRBD1
v_gene: TRBV7-3
j_gene: TRBJ1-2
abundance: -
CDR3aa: CASSPQGARPYGYTF
CDR3nt: TGTGCCAGCAGCCCTCAGGGGGCTAGGCCCTATGGCTACACCTTC

d_gene: -
v_gene: TRBV30
j_gene: TRBJ1-1
abundance: -
CDR3aa: CAWNGGRNTEAFF
CDR3nt: TGTGCCTGGAACGGAGGACGGAACACTGAAGCTTTCTTT

d_gene: TRBD1
v_gene: TRBV9
j_gene: TRBJ1-6
abundance: -
CDR3aa: CASSVRGRNSPLHF
CDR3nt: TGTGCCAGCAGCGTCAGGGGGAGGAATTCACCCCTCCACTTT

d_gene: -
v_gene: TRBV3-1/TRBV3-2
j_gene: TRBJ1-3
abundance: -
CDR3aa: CASSQAGWAGNTIYF
CDR3nt: TGTGCCAGCAGCCAAGCAGGGTGGGCAGGAAACACCATATATTTT

d_gene: TRBD2
v_gene: TRBV6-4
j_gene: TRBJ2-1
abundance: -
CDR3aa: CASSREAGATYNEQFF
CDR3nt: TGTGCCAGCAGTCGAGAAGCGGGGGCGACCTACAATGAGCAGTTCTTC

d_gene: TRBD2
v_gene: TRBV18
j_gene: TRBJ2-2
abundance: once
CDR3aa: CASSPQGLAMIGELFF
CDR3nt: TGTGCCAGCTCACCACAAGGACTAGCGATGATCGGGGAGCTGTTTTTT

d_gene: -
v_gene: TRBV27
j_gene: TRBJ1-5
abundance: -
CDR3aa: CASRAGGEGNQPQHF
CDR3nt: TGTGCCAGCAGGGCAGGAGGGGAGGGCAATCAGCCCCAGCATTTT

d_gene: TRBD1
v_gene: TRBV6-1
j_gene: TRBJ2-7
abundance: once
CDR3aa: CASSDRWDRGEQYF
CDR3nt: TGTGCCAGCAGTGACAGGTGGGACAGGGGCGAGCAGTACTTC

d_gene: -
v_gene: TRBV28
j_gene: TRBJ1-2
abundance: -
CDR3aa: CASSFLRNYGYTF
CDR3nt: TGTGCCAGCAGTTTCTTGAGAAACTATGGCTACACCTTC

d_gene: -
v_gene: TRBV5-1
j_gene: TRBJ2-5
abundance: -
CDR3aa: CASSPGGRETQYF
CDR3nt: TGCGCCAGCAGCCCCGGGGGTCGTGAGACCCAGTACTTC

d_gene: -
v_gene: TRBV5-4
j_gene: TRBJ2-1
abundance: once
CDR3aa: CASSLEQGQQFF
CDR3nt: TGTGCCAGCAGCTTGGAACAGGGCCAGCAGTTCTTC

d_gene: TRBD2
v_gene: TRBV5-1
j_gene: TRBJ2-1
abundance: -
CDR3aa: CASSLAVSSGGALDEQFF
CDR3nt: TGCGCCAGCAGCTTGGCCGTCTCTAGCGGGGGGGCATTGGATGAGCAGTTCTTC

d_gene: -
v_gene: TRBV7-9
j_gene: TRBJ1-2
abundance: -
CDR3aa: CASSLGEGSSPF
CDR3nt: TGTGCCAGCAGCCTGGGGGAGGGTTCTTCCCCATTC

d_gene: TRBD1
v_gene: TRBV2
j_gene: TRBJ1-3
abundance: -
CDR3aa: CASSYTGESSGNTIYF
CDR3nt: TGTGCCAGCAGTTACACAGGGGAGTCCTCTGGAAACACCATATATTTT

d_gene: -
v_gene: TRBV6-5
j_gene: TRBJ2-5
abundance: once
CDR3aa: CASSYGQQVTQYF
CDR3nt: TGTGCCAGCAGTTACGGGCAGCAGGTGACCCAGTACTTC

d_gene: -
v_gene: TRBV19
j_gene: TRBJ2-7
abundance: -
CDR3aa: CASSIGRGVLHEQYF
CDR3nt: TGTGCCAGTAGTATAGGGCGCGGGGTTCTACACGAGCAGTACTTC

d_gene: -
v_gene: TRBV6-5
j_gene: TRBJ1-3
abundance: -
CDR3aa: CASSQVLSSGNTIYF
CDR3nt: TGTGCCAGCAGTCAGGTTCTAAGCTCTGGAAACACCATATATTTT

d_gene: -
v_gene: TRBV19
j_gene: TRBJ1-5
abundance: -
CDR3aa: CASNLHGISGGLSNQPQHF
CDR3nt: TGTGCCAGTAATTTGCACGGAATTTCGGGGGGTTTGAGCAATCAGCCCCAGCATTTT

d_gene: TRBD1
v_gene: TRBV30
j_gene: TRBJ2-7
abundance: -
CDR3aa: CAGDRSSYEQYF
CDR3nt: TGTGCTGGGGACAGGAGCTCCTACGAGCAGTACTTC

d_gene: -
v_gene: TRBV12-2
j_gene: TRBJ2-2
abundance: -
CDR3aa: CASRLRLAGDANTGELFF
CDR3nt: TGTGCAAGTCGCTTGAGACTAGCGGGGGATGCGAACACCGGGGAGCTGTTTTTT

d_gene: -
v_gene: TRBV6-5
j_gene: TRBJ1-5
abundance: -
CDR3aa: CASTAPGVGNQPQHF
CDR3nt: TGTGCCAGCACCGCCCCAGGGGTCGGCAATCAGCCCCAGCATTTT

d_gene: TRBD2
v_gene: TRBV9
j_gene: TRBJ2-2
abundance: -
CDR3aa: CASSARGAGELFF
CDR3nt: TGTGCCAGCAGCGCCCGGGGGGCCGGGGAGCTGTTTTTT

d_gene: -
v_gene: TRBV18
j_gene: TRBJ2-7
abundance: -
CDR3aa: CASSPPSSYEQYF
CDR3nt: TGTGCCAGCTCACCACCTAGCTCCTACGAGCAGTACTTC

d_gene: TRBD1
v_gene: TRBV5-1
j_gene: TRBJ1-1
abundance: -
CDR3aa: CASSLIGLAGGETTEAFF
CDR3nt: TGCGCCAGCAGCTTGATAGGATTGGCAGGGGGCGAAACCACTGAAGCTTTCTTT

d_gene: -
v_gene: TRBV4-1
j_gene: TRBJ2-3
abundance: -
CDR3aa: CASRRVDGTDTQYF
CDR3nt: TGCGCCAGCAGGAGGGTAGACGGCACAGATACGCAGTATTTT

d_gene: -
v_gene: TRBV5-1
j_gene: TRBJ1-6
abundance: -
CDR3aa: CASSLNAGSSSYNSPLHF
CDR3nt: TGCGCCAGCAGCTTGAACGCCGGGAGCAGCTCCTATAATTCACCCCTCCACTTT

d_gene: TRBD1
v_gene: TRBV5-1
j_gene: TRBJ1-1
abundance: -
CDR3aa: CASSLADRDATEAFF
CDR3nt: TGCGCCAGCAGCTTGGCGGACAGGGATGCCACTGAAGCTTTCTTT

d_gene: TRBD1
v_gene: TRBV4-3
j_gene: TRBJ1-5
abundance: -
CDR3aa: CASSLTTGSNQPQHF
CDR3nt: TGCGCCAGCAGCCTCACGACAGGGAGCAATCAGCCCCAGCATTTT

d_gene: TRBD1
v_gene: TRBV10-1
j_gene: TRBJ2-5
abundance: -
CDR3aa: CASSESRQGQETQYF
CDR3nt: TGCGCCAGCAGTGAGTCCAGACAGGGCCAAGAGACCCAGTACTTC

d_gene: TRBD1
v_gene: TRBV27
j_gene: TRBJ2-1
abundance: once
CDR3aa: CASSSRTGLNYNEQFF
CDR3nt: TGTGCCAGCAGTTCAAGGACAGGTCTTAACTACAATGAGCAGTTCTTC

d_gene: -
v_gene: TRBV5-1
j_gene: TRBJ1-2
abundance: -
CDR3aa: CASSTRDNYGYTF
CDR3nt: TGCGCCAGCAGCACCAGGGATAACTATGGCTACACCTTC

d_gene: TRBD1
v_gene: TRBV3-1/TRBV3-2
j_gene: TRBJ1-4
abundance: once
CDR3aa: CASGARGAGEKLFF
CDR3nt: TGTGCCAGCGGCGCCAGGGGGGCGGGAGAAAAACTGTTTTTT

d_gene: -
v_gene: TRBV5-4
j_gene: TRBJ1-6
abundance: -
CDR3aa: CASSLVAGADSPLHF
CDR3nt: TGTGCCAGCAGCTTGGTGGCAGGGGCGGATTCACCCCTCCACTTT

d_gene: -
v_gene: TRBV5-1
j_gene: TRBJ1-4
abundance: -
CDR3aa: CASSAGSNEKLFF
CDR3nt: TGCGCCAGCAGCGCAGGCTCTAATGAAAAACTGTTTTTT

d_gene: TRBD1
v_gene: TRBV4-2
j_gene: TRBJ1-2
abundance: -
CDR3aa: CASSQERQGAYGYTF
CDR3nt: TGTGCCAGCAGCCAAGAACGACAGGGGGCCTATGGCTACACCTTC